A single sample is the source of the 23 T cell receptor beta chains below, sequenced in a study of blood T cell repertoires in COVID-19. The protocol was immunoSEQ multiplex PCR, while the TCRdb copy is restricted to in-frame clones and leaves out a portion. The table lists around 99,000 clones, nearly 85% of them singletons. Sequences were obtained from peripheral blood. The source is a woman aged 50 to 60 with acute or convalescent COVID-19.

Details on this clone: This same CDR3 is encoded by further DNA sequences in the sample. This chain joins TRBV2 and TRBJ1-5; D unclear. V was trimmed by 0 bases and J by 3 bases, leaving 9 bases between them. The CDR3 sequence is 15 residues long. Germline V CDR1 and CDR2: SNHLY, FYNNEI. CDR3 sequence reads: CASSEASGLNQPQHF. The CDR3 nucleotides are TGTGCCAGCAGTGAAGCATCGGGTCTCAATCAGCCCCAGCATTTT.

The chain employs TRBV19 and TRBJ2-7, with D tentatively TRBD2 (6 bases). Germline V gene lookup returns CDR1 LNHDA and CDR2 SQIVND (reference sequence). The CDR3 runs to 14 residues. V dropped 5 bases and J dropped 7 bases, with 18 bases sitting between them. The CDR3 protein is CASSWGGDPWEQYF. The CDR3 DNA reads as TGTGCCAGTAGTTGGGGCGGGGACCCTTGGGAGCAGTACTTC.

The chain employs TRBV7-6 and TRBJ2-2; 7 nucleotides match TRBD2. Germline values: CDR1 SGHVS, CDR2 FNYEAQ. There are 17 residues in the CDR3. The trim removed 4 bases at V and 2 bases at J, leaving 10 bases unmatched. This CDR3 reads CASSSGLPGLNTGELFF. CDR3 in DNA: TGTGCCAGCAGCTCCGGACTACCGGGACTAAACACCGGGGAGCTGTTTTTT.

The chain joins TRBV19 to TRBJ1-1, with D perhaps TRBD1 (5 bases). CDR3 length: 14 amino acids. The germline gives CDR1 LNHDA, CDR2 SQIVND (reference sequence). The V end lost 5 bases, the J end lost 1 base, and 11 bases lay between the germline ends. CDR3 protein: CASSSSGWNTEAFF. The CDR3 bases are TGTGCCAGTAGTTCTTCAGGGTGGAACACTGAAGCTTTCTTT.

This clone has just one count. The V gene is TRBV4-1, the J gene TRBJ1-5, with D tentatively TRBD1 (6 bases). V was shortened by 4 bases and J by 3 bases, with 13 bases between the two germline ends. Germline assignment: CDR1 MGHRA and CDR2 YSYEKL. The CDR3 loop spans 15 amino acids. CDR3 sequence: CASSRNREPNQPQHF. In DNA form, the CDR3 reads TGCGCCAGCAGCCGAAACAGGGAACCCAATCAGCCCCAGCATTTT.

The CDR3 sequence: CASWDRGYGTGELFF. The CDR3 DNA reads TGTGCCAGCTGGGACAGGGGATACGGCACCGGGGAGCTGTTTTTT. The chain combines TRBV19 with TRBJ2-2; 10 bases match TRBD1. Germline lookup yields CDR1 LNHDA and CDR2 SQIVND (reference sequence). Unmatched junction bases numbered 8, after V lost 9 bases and J lost 4 bases. The length of the CDR3 is 15 residues.

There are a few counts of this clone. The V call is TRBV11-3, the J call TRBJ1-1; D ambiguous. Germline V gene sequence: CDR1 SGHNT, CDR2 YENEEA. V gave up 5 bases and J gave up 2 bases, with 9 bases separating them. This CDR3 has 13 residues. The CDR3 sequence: CASSHGVNTEAFF. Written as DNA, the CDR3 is TGTGCCAGCAGCCACGGGGTTAACACTGAAGCTTTCTTT.

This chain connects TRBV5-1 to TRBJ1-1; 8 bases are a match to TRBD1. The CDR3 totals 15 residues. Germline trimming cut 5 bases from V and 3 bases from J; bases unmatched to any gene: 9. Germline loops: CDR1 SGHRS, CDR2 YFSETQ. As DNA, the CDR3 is TGCGCCAGCAGTTCGACCGGGACAGGAGACACTGAAGCTTTCTTT. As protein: CASSSTGTGDTEAFF. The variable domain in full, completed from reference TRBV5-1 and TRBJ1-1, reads KAGVTQTPRYLIKTRGQQVTLSCSPISGHRSVSWYQQTPGQGLQFLFEYFSETQRNKGNFPGRFSGRQFSNSRSEMNVSTLELGDSALYLCASSSTGTGDTEAFFGQGTRLTVV.

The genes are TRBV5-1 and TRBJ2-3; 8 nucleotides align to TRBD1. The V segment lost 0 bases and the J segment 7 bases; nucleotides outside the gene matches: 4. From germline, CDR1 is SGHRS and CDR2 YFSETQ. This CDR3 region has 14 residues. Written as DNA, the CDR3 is TGCGCCAGCAGCTTGGGGACAGGGATGAATACGCAGTATTTT. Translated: CASSLGTGMNTQYF.

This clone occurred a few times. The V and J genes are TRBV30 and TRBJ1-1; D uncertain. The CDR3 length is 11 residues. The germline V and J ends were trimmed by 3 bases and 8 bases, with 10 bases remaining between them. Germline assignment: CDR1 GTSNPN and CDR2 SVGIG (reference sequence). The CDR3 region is CAWRGGREAFF. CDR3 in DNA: TGTGCCTGGAGAGGTGGCAGGGAAGCTTTCTTT. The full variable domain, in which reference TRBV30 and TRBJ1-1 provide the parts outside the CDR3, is SQTIHQWPATLVQPVGSPLSLECTVEGTSNPNLYWYRQAAGRGLQLLFYSVGIGQISSEVPQNLSASRPQDRQFILSSKKLLLSDSGFYLCAWRGGREAFFGQGTRLTVV.

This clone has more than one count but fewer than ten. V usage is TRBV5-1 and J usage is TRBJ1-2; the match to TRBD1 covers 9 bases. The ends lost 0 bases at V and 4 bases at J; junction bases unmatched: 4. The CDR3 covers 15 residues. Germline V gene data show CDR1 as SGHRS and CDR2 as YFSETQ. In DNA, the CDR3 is TGCGCCAGCAGCTTGGAGGGACAGGGAGTCTATGGCTACACCTTC. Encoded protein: CASSLEGQGVYGYTF.

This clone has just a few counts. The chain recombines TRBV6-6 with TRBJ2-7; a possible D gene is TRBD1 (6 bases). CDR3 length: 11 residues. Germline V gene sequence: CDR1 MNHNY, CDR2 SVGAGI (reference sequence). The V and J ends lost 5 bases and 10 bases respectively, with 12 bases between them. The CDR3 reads CASSPTGQQYF. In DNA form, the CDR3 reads TGTGCCAGCAGTCCAACGGGACAACAGTACTTC.

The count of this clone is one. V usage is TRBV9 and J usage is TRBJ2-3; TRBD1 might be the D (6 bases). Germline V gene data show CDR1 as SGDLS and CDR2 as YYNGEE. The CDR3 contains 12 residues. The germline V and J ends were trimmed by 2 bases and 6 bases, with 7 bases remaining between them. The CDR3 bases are TGTGCCAGCAGCGTTAGGGGGGATACGCAGTATTTT. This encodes CASSVRGDTQYF.

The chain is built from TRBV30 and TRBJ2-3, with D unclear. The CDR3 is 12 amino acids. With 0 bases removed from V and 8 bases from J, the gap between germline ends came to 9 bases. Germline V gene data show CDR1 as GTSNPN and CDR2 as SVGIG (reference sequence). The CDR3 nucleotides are TGTGCCTGGAGTGTATACGGTCTTACGCAGTATTTT. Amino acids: CAWSVYGLTQYF. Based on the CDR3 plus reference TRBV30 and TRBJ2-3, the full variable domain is SQTIHQWPATLVQPVGSPLSLECTVEGTSNPNLYWYRQAAGRGLQLLFYSVGIGQISSEVPQNLSASRPQDRQFILSSKKLLLSDSGFYLCAWSVYGLTQYFGPGTRLTVL.

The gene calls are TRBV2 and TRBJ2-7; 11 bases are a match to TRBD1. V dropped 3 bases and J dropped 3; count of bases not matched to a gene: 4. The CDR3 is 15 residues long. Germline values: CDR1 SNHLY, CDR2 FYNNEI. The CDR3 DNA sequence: TGTGCCAGCAGTGACGTCGGGACAGGGGGCTACGAGCAGTACTTC. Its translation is CASSDVGTGGYEQYF.

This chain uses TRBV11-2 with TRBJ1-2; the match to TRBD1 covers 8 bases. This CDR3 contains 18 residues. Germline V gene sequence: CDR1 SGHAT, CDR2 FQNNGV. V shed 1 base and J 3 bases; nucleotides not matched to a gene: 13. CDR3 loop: CASSLVVRGQVTDYGYTF. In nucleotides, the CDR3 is TGTGCCAGCAGCTTAGTAGTCAGGGGGCAGGTAACTGACTATGGCTACACCTTC.

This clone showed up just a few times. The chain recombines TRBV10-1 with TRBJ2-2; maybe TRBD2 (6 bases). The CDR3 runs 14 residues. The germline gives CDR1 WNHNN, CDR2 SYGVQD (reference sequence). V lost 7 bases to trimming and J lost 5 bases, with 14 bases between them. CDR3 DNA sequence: TGCGCCAGCACGGGGACTCGGGCGACCGGGGAGCTGTTTTTT. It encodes CASTGTRATGELFF.

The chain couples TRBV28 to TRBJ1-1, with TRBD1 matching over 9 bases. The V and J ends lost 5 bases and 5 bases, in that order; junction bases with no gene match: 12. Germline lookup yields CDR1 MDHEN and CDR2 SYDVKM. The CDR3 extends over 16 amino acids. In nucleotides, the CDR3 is TGTGCCAGCAGTACCCCCGGGACAGGGTGGGGGACTGAAGCTTTCTTT. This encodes CASSTPGTGWGTEAFF. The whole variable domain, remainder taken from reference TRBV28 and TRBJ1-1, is DVKVTQSSRYLVKRTGEKVFLECVQDMDHENMFWYRQDPGLGLRLIYFSYDVKMKEKGDIPEGYSVSREKKERFSLILESASTNQTSMYLCASSTPGTGWGTEAFFGQGTRLTVV.

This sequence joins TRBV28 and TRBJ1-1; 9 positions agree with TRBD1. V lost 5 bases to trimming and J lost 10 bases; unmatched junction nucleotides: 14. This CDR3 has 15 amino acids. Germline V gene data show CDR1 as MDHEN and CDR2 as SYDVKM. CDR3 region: CASSPFGTGTGGAFF. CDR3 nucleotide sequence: TGTGCCAGCAGTCCCTTCGGGACAGGGACTGGGGGAGCTTTCTTT.

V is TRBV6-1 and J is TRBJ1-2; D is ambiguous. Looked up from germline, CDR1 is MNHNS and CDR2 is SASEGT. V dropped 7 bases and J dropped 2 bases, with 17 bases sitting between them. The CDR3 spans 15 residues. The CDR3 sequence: CASTYEAGYNYGYTF. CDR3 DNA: TGTGCCAGCACCTACGAGGCGGGTTACAACTATGGCTACACCTTC.

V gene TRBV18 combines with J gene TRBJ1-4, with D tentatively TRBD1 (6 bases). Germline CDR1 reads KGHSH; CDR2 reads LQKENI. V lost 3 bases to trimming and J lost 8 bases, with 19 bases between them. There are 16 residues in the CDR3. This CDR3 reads CASSPGTGSLGEKLFF. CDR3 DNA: TGTGCCAGCTCACCCGGAACAGGGAGTTTAGGAGAAAAACTGTTTTTT.

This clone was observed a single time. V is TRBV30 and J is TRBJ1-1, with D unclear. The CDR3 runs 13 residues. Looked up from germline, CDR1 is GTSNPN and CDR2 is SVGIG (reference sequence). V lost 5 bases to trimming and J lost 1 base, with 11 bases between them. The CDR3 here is CAWGGGGNTEAFF. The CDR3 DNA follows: TGTGCCTGGGGAGGTGGAGGGAACACTGAAGCTTTCTTT.

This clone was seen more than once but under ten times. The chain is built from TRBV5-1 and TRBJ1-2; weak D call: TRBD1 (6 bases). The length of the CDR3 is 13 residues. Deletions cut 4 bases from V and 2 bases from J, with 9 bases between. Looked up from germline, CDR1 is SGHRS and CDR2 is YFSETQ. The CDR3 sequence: CASSLDRNYGYTF. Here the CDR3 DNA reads TGCGCCAGCAGCCTAGACAGGAACTATGGCTACACCTTC.